The T cell receptor beta chain described here comes from a study of blood T cell repertoires in COVID-19 (TCRdb year 2020). Study-wide context: Collaborator samples came from the United States, Italy and Spain and covered acute and convalescent phases of COVID-19. The prospective study material was composed of cDNA or gDNA derived from T cells, B-cell-depleted T cells, or PBMCs. Where available, HLA class I and class II types were obtained from metadata supplied by the sample provider rather than from assay-based typing. The repertoires were released in a freely available public database intended as a resource for research on the immune response to SARS-CoV-2. The samples were drawn from two sources: the first 160 participants of the ongoing ImmuneRACE study, and 950 to 1,500 subjects contributed by 6 global collaborators. Sample metadata almost always included a de-identified subject ID, COVID-19 status, age in years and sex. Subjects who had been exposed to COVID-19, were actively infected with it, or had recovered from it provided the deeply sampled blood TCRbeta repertoires that made up the dataset. Study-level results and caveats: The quantity of clinical and demographic metadata differed by source and by participant and was supplied without curation.

Regarding this clone: It lacks a known antigen. No much larger clonotype is one base removed from it; base qualities were not supplied.

From the cysteine through the phenylalanine, the CDR3 covers 18 amino acids. Only the CDR3 part of the read is kept: 54 bases, read in frame from the first base. V is cut back by 4 bases and J by 6 bases, with 18 bases in the junction unmatched. Taken from the germline V gene, the CDR1 and CDR2 loops are SGHTA and FQGNSA. Collaborating institutions collected whole blood in K2EDTA tubes following their own protocols. For TCRbeta analysis, collaborator samples were shipped as frozen whole blood, as isolated PBMCs, or as DNA extracted from either sample type. The immunoSEQ Assay, a bias-controlled multiplex PCR, was used to amplify TCRbeta CDR3 regions from genomic DNA. As for the original processing: Nucleated cell counts per sample were estimated from amplification of reference gene primers within the assay. To quantify the absolute abundance of each unique TCRbeta CDR3 rearrangement, sequence reads were collapsed and filtered. For each sample, productive Simpson clonality was calculated as the square root of Simpson's diversity index over productive rearrangements. Here the immuneACCESS table is served through TCRdb, limited to in-frame sequences with V and J called. Missing clones are a known gap in these copies; in checked studies unresolved V genes cover under half, and the rest lacks a known reason. V and J calls and clone size are given by that table; D and trimming were obtained from the DNA. The sample table lists fewer than 110,000 clones, roughly 85% of them with a count of one. Approximately 3% of the sample comes from the top ten.

In this chain, TRBV7-2 is recombined with TRBJ2-5; 9 of the junction bases match TRBD2. The sequenced sample was peripheral blood. This receptor was identified in a man aged 50 to 60 in a cohort sampled during active COVID-19. The CDR3 protein is CASSSQGASGVLRKTQYF. At the DNA level, the sequence is TGTGCCAGCAGCTCCCAAGGAGCTAGCGGGGTCCTCCGGAAGACCCAGTACTTC.